The 15 T cell receptor beta chains given below trace back to one sample, sequenced in a study of blood T cell repertoires in COVID-19. Produced via immunoSEQ multiplex PCR; TCRdb's table is partial and in-frame only. The table includes over 75,000 clones, 75% to 95% detected once. Sequenced input: peripheral blood. These receptor sequences come from a human donor with active COVID-19. The donor label of this sample is uncertain.

Written as DNA, the CDR3 is TGTGCCAGCAGTTACTCGGGGCGGGGAAACACCATATATTTT. Residues: CASSYSGRGNTIYF. The chain has TRBV6-6 and TRBJ1-3; D is possibly TRBD1 (5 bases). With 0 bases removed from V and 4 bases from J, the gap between germline ends came to 7 bases. In germline, CDR1 is MNHNY, CDR2 SVGAGI (reference sequence). The CDR3 contains 14 residues.

This chain links TRBV5-1 with TRBJ1-1, with 7 bases that match TRBD1. Trimming at V came to 4 bases and at J to 2 bases, leaving 5 bases not matched to a gene. There are 14 residues in the CDR3. The germline V gene encodes CDR1 SGHRS and CDR2 YFSETQ. The CDR3 nucleotides are TGCGCCAGCAGCCTGGGGGACAGCAACACTGAAGCTTTCTTT. Translation: CASSLGDSNTEAFF. Full variable domain (missing parts from reference TRBV5-1 and TRBJ1-1): KAGVTQTPRYLIKTRGQQVTLSCSPISGHRSVSWYQQTPGQGLQFLFEYFSETQRNKGNFPGRFSGRQFSNSRSEMNVSTLELGDSALYLCASSLGDSNTEAFFGQGTRLTVV.

In DNA, the CDR3 is TGTGCCAGCAGCTTAGTCCCCCGGGGGGACCTCTACGAGCAGTACTTC. This gives the protein CASSLVPRGDLYEQYF. The rearrangement links TRBV7-2 to TRBJ2-7; 7 bases fit TRBD2. The CDR3 is 16 residues long. Trimming took 1 base from V and 3 from J; bases not matched to a gene: 9. Germline V gene lookup returns CDR1 SGHTA and CDR2 FQGNSA. The full variable domain, its missing parts supplied by reference TRBV7-2 and TRBJ2-7, is GAGVSQSPSNKVTEKGKDVELRCDPISGHTALYWYRQSLGQGLEFLIYFQGNSAPDKSGLPSDRFSAERTGGSVSTLTIQRTQQEDSAVYLCASSLVPRGDLYEQYFGPGTRLTVT.

The chain joins TRBV7-8 to TRBJ1-2; no clear D gene. The CDR3 is made up of 16 amino acids. V lost 1 base and J lost 5, with 17 bases in between. Germline V gives CDR1 SGHVS, CDR2 FQNEAQ. The CDR3 reads CASSLGSREASYGYTF. CDR3 bases: TGTGCCAGCAGCTTAGGGTCTAGGGAGGCGAGTTATGGCTACACCTTC.

This chain connects TRBV5-1 to TRBJ2-7, with a weak D call TRBD1 (6 bases). The CDR3 loop spans 15 amino acids. Germline V CDR1 and CDR2: SGHRS, YFSETQ. Trimming pared 0 bases from V and 1 base from J, leaving 11 bases between. The CDR3 sequence is CASSLEGDVSYEQYF. The CDR3 region has the DNA TGCGCCAGCAGCTTGGAGGGGGACGTATCCTACGAGCAGTACTTC.

The chain uses TRBV7-3 and TRBJ1-2; D remains unclear. V was shortened by 4 bases and J by 8 bases, with 14 bases between the two germline ends. CDR1 SGHTA and CDR2 FQGTGA come from the germline V gene. The CDR3 covers 13 residues. This CDR3 is CASSSRDGGGYTF. The CDR3 region has the DNA TGTGCCAGCAGCTCCCGAGACGGCGGCGGCTACACCTTC. Full variable domain (outside the CDR3, taken from reference TRBV7-3 and TRBJ1-2): GAGVSQTPSNKVTEKGKYVELRCDPISGHTALYWYRQSLGQGPEFLIYFQGTGAADDSGLPNDRFFAVRPEGSVSTLKIQRTERGDSAVYLCASSSRDGGGYTFGSGTRLTVV.

This chain uses TRBV3-1 (or the pseudogene TRBV3-2) with TRBJ2-5; 11 bases line up with TRBD2. V shed 3 bases and J 5 bases; nucleotides not matched to a gene: 14. The CDR3 totals 18 residues. Per the germline V gene, CDR1 is LGHDT and CDR2 is YNNKEL (reference sequence). The CDR3 region is CASSQLSSGGPQTETQYF. The CDR3 region has the DNA TGTGCCAGCAGCCAGTTATCTAGCGGGGGGCCGCAAACGGAGACCCAGTACTTC.

This clone was counted only a few times. The chain employs TRBV4-1 and TRBJ1-2; perhaps TRBD1 as D (6 bases). Germline CDR1 MGHRA, CDR2 YSYEKL. The CDR3 extends over 14 amino acids. V dropped 1 base and J dropped 2 bases, with 8 bases sitting between them. For the CDR3, the DNA is TGCGCCAGCAGCCAAGTTACAGGGAACTATGGCTACACCTTC. Its translation is CASSQVTGNYGYTF.

The chain has TRBV7-3 and TRBJ2-5, with a tentative D call TRBD2 (6 bases). The V gene lost 0 bases and the J gene lost 2 bases, with 7 bases spanning the gap. Germline values: CDR1 SGHTA, CDR2 FQGTGA. The CDR3 spans 14 residues. CDR3 bases: TGTGCCAGCAGCTTAACGGGGGGTCAAGAGACCCAGTACTTC. The encoded protein is CASSLTGGQETQYF.

The CDR3 coding sequence is TGTGCCAGCAGCCGAAGCAGGGTCAGGGCTTCACCCCTCCACTTT. Protein sequence: CASSRSRVRASPLHF. The V gene is TRBV28, the J gene TRBJ1-6; TRBD1 might be the D (5 bases). CDR3 size: 15 residues. V was clipped by 6 bases and J by 9 bases, with 18 bases between them. Germline V CDR1 and CDR2: MDHEN, SYDVKM.

V gene TRBV6-5 combines with J gene TRBJ1-4; a weak D match, TRBD1 (6 bases). V lost 10 bases, J lost 8 bases, and 17 bases lay in between. From germline, CDR1 is MNHEY and CDR2 SVGAGI. The CDR3 consists of 13 residues. In nucleotides, the CDR3 is TGTGCCACCAAGGGGGACATAGGGGAAAAACTGTTTTTT. The encoded protein is CATKGDIGEKLFF.

Remarks on this clone: It is unclear where the CDR3 begins or ends on the DNA, so no DNA is shown, and the CDR3 is as TCRdb lists it. The rearrangement links TRBV1 to TRBJ2-3; the D call of TRBD2 is as the table states it, not checked on the DNA. TRBV1 is recorded as a pseudogene. The CDR3 contains 17 residues when both ends are counted. CDR3: CTSSQVASGANTDTQYF.

V and J are TRBV29-1 and TRBJ2-3; TRBD1 matches at 8 bases. This CDR3 is built from 14 residues. The germline V gene encodes CDR1 SQVTM and CDR2 ANQGSEA. V shed 7 bases and J 0 bases; nucleotides not matched to a gene: 6. This CDR3 reads CSGRQGLSTDTQYF. The CDR3 bases are TGCAGCGGCAGACAGGGGTTAAGCACAGATACGCAGTATTTT.

The chain combines TRBV6-5 with TRBJ2-2, with TRBD1 matching 12 bases. Germline-derived CDR1 and CDR2 are MNHEY and SVGAGI. With V trimmed by 4 bases and J by 5 bases, 5 bases remained unmatched. The CDR3 loop spans 16 amino acids. CDR3 DNA: TGTGCCAGCAGTTGGGGACAGGGGGCGCGTACCGGGGAGCTGTTTTTT. This encodes CASSWGQGARTGELFF.

V and J are TRBV6-5 and TRBJ2-3; D perhaps matches TRBD2 (6 bases). Germline V gene data show CDR1 as MNHEY and CDR2 as SVGAGI. The V end was cut by 6 bases, the J end by 2 bases, with 15 bases between. The CDR3 has 15 amino acids. Written as DNA, the CDR3 is TGTGCCAGCAGAGGGACTTCACACCCCACAGATACGCAGTATTTT. Translating gives CASRGTSHPTDTQYF.